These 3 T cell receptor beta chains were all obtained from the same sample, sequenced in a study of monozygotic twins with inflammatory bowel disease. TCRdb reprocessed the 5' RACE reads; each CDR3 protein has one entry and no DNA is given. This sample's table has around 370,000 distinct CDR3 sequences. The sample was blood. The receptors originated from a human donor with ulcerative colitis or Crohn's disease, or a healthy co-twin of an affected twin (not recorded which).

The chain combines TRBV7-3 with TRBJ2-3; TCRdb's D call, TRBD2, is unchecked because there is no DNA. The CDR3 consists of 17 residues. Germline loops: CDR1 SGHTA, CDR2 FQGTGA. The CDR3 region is CASSRPSGGPSTDTQYF.

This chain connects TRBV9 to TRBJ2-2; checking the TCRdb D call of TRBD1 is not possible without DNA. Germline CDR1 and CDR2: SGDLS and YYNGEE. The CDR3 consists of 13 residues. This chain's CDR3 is CASSTGAVGELFF.

The CDR3 region is CASSLGGTGIYGYTF. The V and J genes are TRBV7-2 and TRBJ1-2; TCRdb outputs TRBD1, but without DNA this stays unchecked. The CDR3 has 15 amino acids. The germline V gene encodes CDR1 SGHTA and CDR2 FQGNSA.